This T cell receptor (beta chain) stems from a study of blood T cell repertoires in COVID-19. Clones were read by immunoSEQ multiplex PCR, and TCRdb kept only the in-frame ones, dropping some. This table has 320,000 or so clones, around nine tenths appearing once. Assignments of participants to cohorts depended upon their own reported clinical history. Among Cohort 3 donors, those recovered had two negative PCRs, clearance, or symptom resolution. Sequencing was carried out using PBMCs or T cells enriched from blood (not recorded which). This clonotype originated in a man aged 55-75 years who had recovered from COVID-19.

The CDR3 nucleotides are TGCGCCAGCAGCCGGGATACGGACAGGAATTACAATGAGCAGTTCTTC. Translation: CASSRDTDRNYNEQFF. The chain recombines TRBV4-3 with TRBJ2-1, with 7 bases matching TRBD1. The CDR3 runs to 16 residues. V was pared by 4 bases and J by 4 bases, with 10 bases of the junction left unmatched. The V gene's germline CDR1 is LGHNA and CDR2 YSLEER.